This T cell receptor (beta chain) was sequenced in a study of neoadjuvant anti-PD-1 for oral cavity cancer. Turning to the study itself: Non-progressing patients received a fourth nivolumab dose near day 43, then surgery on days 50-56.

Blood libraries mostly used approximately 450 ng genomic DNA, six replicates each. TCRdb keeps only in-frame clones here, not all; method: immunoSEQ multiplex PCR. The table shows about 62,000 clones, with under 85% occurring only once. Germline V gene data show CDR1 as MNHNS and CDR2 as SASEGT. The ends were cut back, 6 bases at V and 7 bases at J, with 10 bases in the middle. The CDR3 has 12 amino acids. The source material was PBMCs, sampled before nivolumab (anti-PD-1) treatment. The gene calls are TRBV6-1 and TRBJ2-1, with D perhaps matching TRBD1 (6 bases). The clonotype originates from a person aged 35-79 years with oral cavity squamous cell carcinoma. In DNA, the CDR3 is TGTGCCAGCAGCCTAGGGGGTAATGAGCAGTTCTTC. Translated: CASSLGGNEQFF.